A single TCR beta chain is shown here with its context. This specimen belongs to a study of shared clonotypes between healthy human individuals. Data came from immunoSEQ multiplex PCR; TCRdb stores just in-frame clones and leaves some out. The sample records a few million clones, 93% being singletons. CDR1 and CDR2 (germline): GTSNPN, SVGIG (reference sequence). The V and J ends lost 2 bases and 7 bases respectively, with 18 bases between them. The CDR3 sequence is 15 residues long. The sample taken for sequencing was naive CD4+ T cells from PBMCs. Subset given: CD45RA+ positively selected. This clonotype originated in a man aged 18 to 35 in good health. Some clones in this sample may be carry-over from other donors' samples. This chain links TRBV30 with TRBJ1-5; D is possibly TRBD1 (6 bases). The CDR3 loop is CAWSPPGTKIQPQHF. The CDR3 DNA sequence: TGTGCCTGGAGTCCCCCCGGGACAAAAATCCAGCCCCAGCATTTT.